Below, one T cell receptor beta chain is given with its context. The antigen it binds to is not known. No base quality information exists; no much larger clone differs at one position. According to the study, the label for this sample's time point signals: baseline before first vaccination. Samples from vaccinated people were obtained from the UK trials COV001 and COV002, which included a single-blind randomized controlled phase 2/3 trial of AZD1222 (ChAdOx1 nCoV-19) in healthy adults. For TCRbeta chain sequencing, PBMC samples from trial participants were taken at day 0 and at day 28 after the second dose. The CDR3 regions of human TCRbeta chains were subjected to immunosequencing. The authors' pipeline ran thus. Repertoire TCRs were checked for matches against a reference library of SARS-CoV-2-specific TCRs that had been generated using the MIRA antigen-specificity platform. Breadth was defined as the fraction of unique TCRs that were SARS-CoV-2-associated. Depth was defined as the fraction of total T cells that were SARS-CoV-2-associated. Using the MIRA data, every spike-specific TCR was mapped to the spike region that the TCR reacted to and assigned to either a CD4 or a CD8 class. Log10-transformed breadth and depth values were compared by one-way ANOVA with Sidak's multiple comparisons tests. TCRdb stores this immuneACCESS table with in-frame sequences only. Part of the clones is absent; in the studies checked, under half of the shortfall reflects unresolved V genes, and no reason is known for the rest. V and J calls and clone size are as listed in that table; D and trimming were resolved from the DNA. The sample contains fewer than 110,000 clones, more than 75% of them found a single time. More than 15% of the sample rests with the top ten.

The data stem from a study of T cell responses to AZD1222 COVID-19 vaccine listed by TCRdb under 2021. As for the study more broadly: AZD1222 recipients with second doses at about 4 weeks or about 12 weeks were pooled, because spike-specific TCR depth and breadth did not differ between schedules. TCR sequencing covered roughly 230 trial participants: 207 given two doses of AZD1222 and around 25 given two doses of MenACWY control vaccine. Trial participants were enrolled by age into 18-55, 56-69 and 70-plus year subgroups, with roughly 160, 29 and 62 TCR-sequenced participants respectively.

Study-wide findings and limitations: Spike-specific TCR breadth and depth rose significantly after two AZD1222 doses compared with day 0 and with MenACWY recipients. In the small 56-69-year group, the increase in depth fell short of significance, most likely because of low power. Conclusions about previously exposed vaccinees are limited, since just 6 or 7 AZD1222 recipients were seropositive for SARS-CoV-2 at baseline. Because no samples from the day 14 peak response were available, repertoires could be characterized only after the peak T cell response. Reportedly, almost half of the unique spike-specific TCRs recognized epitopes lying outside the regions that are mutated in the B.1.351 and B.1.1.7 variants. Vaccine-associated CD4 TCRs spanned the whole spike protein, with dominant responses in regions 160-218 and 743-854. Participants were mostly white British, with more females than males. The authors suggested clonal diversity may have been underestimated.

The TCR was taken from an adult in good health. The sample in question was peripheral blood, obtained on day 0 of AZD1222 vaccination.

The bases are TGTGCCAGCTCGCCCGGACAGACGAGCTCTGGAAACACCATATATTTT. The resulting protein is CASSPGQTSSGNTIYF. This receptor chain uses TRBV18 and TRBJ1-3; the D gene is perhaps TRBD1, on 6 matching bases. V is cut by 6 bases and J by 0 bases, and the space between the germline ends is 15 bases. Sequences KGHSH (CDR1) and LQKENI (CDR2) are obtained from the germline V gene. The cysteine opens and the phenylalanine closes a CDR3 of 16 amino acids. The only DNA kept is the CDR3, 48 bases in frame from the first base.